The 27 T cell receptor beta chains given below trace back to one sample, sequenced in a study of tumor-infiltrating lymphocytes in primary liver carcinoma. The study extracted blood RNA from unsorted whole blood and also extracted germline DNA. The researchers produced TCR beta cDNA from roughly 550 ng total RNA with a constant-region primer. Employing slightly modified ARM-PCR, three nested multiplex PCR rounds were run, and these gave rise to the TCR beta libraries. Rounds one and two of PCR, each of roughly 11 cycles, were primed with TRBV1-TRBV30 forward primers and a C-beta reverse primer. Via MiXCR, TCRdb re-called the multiplex PCR reads, giving one row per CDR3 protein. The profile covers approximately 320,000 distinct CDR3 sequences, with 45% to 70% appearing a single time and about a sixth taken by the ten largest. The sequencing input was peripheral blood. These receptors came from a woman aged 25 to 39 with primary liver carcinoma and hepatitis B virus infection.

This clonotype occurred a few times. This chain uses TRBV5-4 with TRBJ2-2, with D tentatively TRBD2 (6 bases). CDR3 length equals 16 residues. CDR1 is SGHNT, CDR2 YYREEE, per germline (reference sequence). V gave up 6 bases and J gave up 7 bases, with 22 bases separating them. The CDR3 coding sequence is TGTGCCAGCATCTGGGGGGAATCCCCAAAGCACGGGGAGCTGTTTTTT. Translating gives CASIWGESPKHGELFF. Supplemented by reference TRBV5-4 and TRBJ2-2, the full variable domain reads ETGVTQSPTHLIKTRGQQVTLRCSSQSGHNTVSWYQQALGQGPQFIFQYYREEENGRGNFPPRFSGLQFPNYSSELNVNALELDDSALYLCASIWGESPKHGELFFGEGSRLTVL.

A note on this clonotype: This may be a read error, as it is one base from a much larger clone. V gene TRBV29-1 combines with J gene TRBJ2-7; unclear D gene. This CDR3 has 11 residues. The ends were cut back, 1 base at V and 7 bases at J, with 8 bases in the middle. Germline-derived CDR1 and CDR2 are SQVTM and ANQGSEA. The CDR3 spells CSVEGLGEQYF. The CDR3 region has the DNA TGCAGCGTTGAAGGGCTGGGGGAGCAGTACTTC.

Comments on this clonotype: One end of the junction is discordant with germline, which a read error may explain. CDR3 bases: TGTGCCAGCAGTTCGGGACATCAAACACCCCTCCAGTTT. This sequence encodes CASSSGHQTPLQF. This rearrangement joins TRBV6-5 to TRBJ1-6, with D perhaps matching TRBD1 (6 bases). Germline V gene lookup returns CDR1 MNHEY and CDR2 SVGAGI. The CDR3 sequence is 13 residues long.

Of note for this clonotype: This may arise from a read error, as a much more abundant clone is one base away. The chain carries TRBV29-1 and TRBJ2-1, with TRBD2 matching over 7 bases. The germline gives CDR1 SQVTM, CDR2 ANQGSEA. This CDR3 is 14 amino acids long. Germline trimming cut 4 bases from V and 8 bases from J; bases unmatched to any gene: 11. The CDR3 sequence is CSVVGGLVGDEQFF. DNA of the CDR3: TGCAGCGTTGTTGGAGGACTAGTGGGAGATGAGCAGTTCTTC.

This chain uses TRBV14 with TRBJ2-7; D is ambiguous. Germline-derived CDR1 and CDR2 are SGHDN and FVKESK. The CDR3 covers 14 residues. Trimming shortened V by 0 bases and J by 1 base, and 7 bases separated the two germline ends. The CDR3 DNA sequence: TGTGCCAGCAGCCAAGAAGCGAAATCCTACGAGCAGTACTTC. Translating gives CASSQEAKSYEQYF.

In the case of this clonotype: A much larger clone lies a single base off, so this may be a read error. The chain employs TRBV6-1 and TRBJ1-1; the D is unclear. Germline V lookup: CDR1 MNHNS, CDR2 SASEGT. This CDR3 spans 14 amino acids. CDR3 residues: CASTLDGMNAEAFF. The CDR3 DNA reads as TGTGCCAGCACCTTGGACGGAATGAACGCTGAAGCTTTCTTT.

This chain joins TRBV14 and TRBJ1-4; D gene uncertain. The V gene lost 4 bases and the J gene lost 10 bases, with 10 bases spanning the gap. Germline CDR1 is SGHDN and CDR2 is FVKESK. CDR3 length: 12 amino acids. The CDR3 loop reads CASSLETGKLFF. The CDR3 DNA is TGTGCCAGCAGCCTAGAGACTGGAAAACTGTTTTTT.

On this clonotype: This may arise from a read error, as a much more abundant clone is one base away. This CDR3 fails to terminate in the conserved phenylalanine or tryptophan, so it likely reflects a read error. The genes are TRBV12-3 or TRBV12-4 and TRBJ2-3, with 9 bases fitting TRBD2. The length of the CDR3 is 16 residues. CDR3 nucleotide sequence: TGTGTCAGCAGCAAACAAGGGACTAGCTCCACAGATACGCAGTATATT. Protein sequence: CVSSKQGTSSTDTQYI.

This clonotype appeared many times. V is TRBV6-2 or TRBV6-3 and J is TRBJ1-5; D unresolved. V lost 5 bases and J lost 7, with 12 bases in between. In germline, CDR1 is MNHEY, CDR2 SVGEGT. The CDR3 is 13 amino acids. The CDR3 nucleotides read TGTGCCAGCAGTCCCACCTGGACCCAGCCCCAGCATTTT. This gives the protein CASSPTWTQPQHF.

With respect to this clonotype: One end of the junction varies from germline; a read error may be responsible. This chain joins TRBV4-3 and TRBJ2-3; no clear D gene. The CDR3 sequence is 20 residues long. Looked up from germline, CDR1 is LGHNA and CDR2 is YSLEER. The chain's CDR3 is CACSQDPVLAARTSTDTQYF. The CDR3, as DNA: TGCGCCTGCAGCCAAGATCCTGTTCTGGCGGCACGAACGTCCACAGATACGCAGTATTTT.

J is TRBJ1-1 and V is TRBV28, with 7 nucleotides matching TRBD1. V trimming: 5 bases; J trimming: 0 bases; junction bases outside the gene matches: 6. The CDR3 loop spans 15 amino acids. Germline CDR1 is MDHEN and CDR2 is SYDVKM. The CDR3 here is CASSRGDSMNTEAFF. As DNA, the CDR3 is TGTGCCAGCAGTCGAGGGGACAGCATGAACACTGAAGCTTTCTTT. Together with reference TRBV28 and TRBJ1-1, the CDR3 gives the full variable domain: DVKVTQSSRYLVKRTGEKVFLECVQDMDHENMFWYRQDPGLGLRLIYFSYDVKMKEKGDIPEGYSVSREKKERFSLILESASTNQTSMYLCASSRGDSMNTEAFFGQGTRLTVV.

Of note for this clonotype: This may be a read error, as it is one base from a much larger clone. The rearrangement uses TRBV29-1 and TRBJ2-1; weak D call: TRBD2 (5 bases). The V end lost 7 bases, the J end lost 8 bases, and 18 bases lay between the germline ends. This CDR3 is built from 13 residues. Germline CDR1 reads SQVTM; CDR2 reads ANQGSEA. CDR3 in DNA: TGCAGCGCCCGACCTCCTCTGAGGGATGAGCAGTTCTTC. This encodes CSARPPLRDEQFF.

With regard to this clonotype: Being one base from a much bigger clone, this may be a read error. This chain uses TRBV29-1 with TRBJ2-7; D ambiguous. The CDR3 totals 11 residues. Per germline, CDR1 SQVTM and CDR2 ANQGSEA. DNA for the CDR3: TGCAGCGTTGTCGACGGGTACGAGCTGTACTTC. This gives the protein CSVVDGYELYF.

There are many counts of this clonotype. This rearrangement joins TRBV29-1 to TRBJ1-1; D unresolved. The CDR3 extends over 11 amino acids. Germline V gene lookup returns CDR1 SQVTM and CDR2 ANQGSEA. The V gene lost 3 bases and the J gene lost 1 base, with 3 bases spanning the gap. The CDR3 loop is CSVEGNTEAFF. The CDR3 DNA reads TGCAGCGTTGAGGGGAACACTGAAGCTTTCTTT.

About this clonotype itself: A junction boundary mismatches the germline segment, possibly from a read error. The chain couples TRBV7-9 to TRBJ2-7, with D perhaps TRBD1 (5 bases). Germline V lookup: CDR1 SEHNR, CDR2 FQNEAQ (reference sequence). The CDR3 is made up of 14 amino acids. The CDR3 bases are TGTGCCAGCAACCGGTCCCTTGGGGCCTACGAGCACTACTTC. Residues: CASNRSLGAYEHYF. The variable domain in full, completed from reference TRBV7-9 and TRBJ2-7, reads DTGVSQNPRHKITKRGQNVTFRCDPISEHNRLYWYRQTLGQGPEFLTYFQNEAQLEKSRLLSDRFSAERPKGSFSTLEIQRTEQGDSAMYLCASNRSLGAYEHYFGPGTRLTVT.

This clonotype was counted many times. This rearrangement joins TRBV6-1 to TRBJ2-1, with D perhaps matching TRBD1 (5 bases). CDR1 is MNHNS, CDR2 SASEGT, per germline. The CDR3 totals 14 residues. V lost 7 bases and J 9 bases, leaving 19 bases between the germline ends. The chain's CDR3 is CASKVGDRLFEQFF. The CDR3 DNA sequence: TGTGCCAGCAAGGTAGGAGACAGATTGTTTGAGCAGTTCTTC.

The chain carries TRBV28 and TRBJ1-1; D is unclear. Germline CDR1 reads MDHEN; CDR2 reads SYDVKM. There are 14 residues in the CDR3. V was clipped by 7 bases and J by 3 bases, with 15 bases between them. The CDR3 DNA reads as TGTGCCAGCATGGAGACCCAGTCGGACACTGAAGCTTTCTTT. Translating gives CASMETQSDTEAFF.

This clonotype showed up just a few times. The rearrangement uses TRBV11-2 and TRBJ2-7, with D hard to call. CDR3 length: 12 amino acids. CDR1 is SGHAT, CDR2 FQNNGV, per germline. V gave up 5 bases and J gave up 7 bases, with 12 bases separating them. The CDR3 spells CASSLARLEQYF. In DNA form, the CDR3 reads TGTGCCAGCAGCCTGGCCCGGTTGGAGCAGTACTTC.

As for this clonotype: A read error may be the cause here, since a much bigger clone is one base away. The DNA of the CDR3 is TGTACCAGCAGCCTGCATCCTGGGAGCTCCTACGGGCAGTACTTC. It translates to CTSSLHPGSSYGQYF. The V call is TRBV11-2, the J call TRBJ2-7, with a tentative D call TRBD2 (5 bases). The CDR3 loop spans 15 amino acids. Germline CDR1 is SGHAT and CDR2 is FQNNGV.

Comment on this clonotype: A read error may explain this, as a much larger clone is one base away. V gene TRBV5-1 combines with J gene TRBJ1-6; D remains ambiguous. V was shortened by 2 bases and J by 8 bases, with 17 bases between the two germline ends. From germline, CDR1 is SGHRS and CDR2 YFSETQ. The CDR3 loop spans 16 amino acids. The CDR3 protein is CASSFQTRRDDSPLHF. The CDR3 DNA reads TGCGCCAGCAGCTTCCAGACAAGGCGAGATGATTCACCCCTCCACTTT.

About this clonotype: A much larger clone sits a single nucleotide away, making a read error possible. The CDR3 sequence: CSVNSGTQAFF. The CDR3 DNA is TGCAGCGTTAATAGCGGGACCCAAGCTTTCTTT. The rearrangement uses TRBV29-1 and TRBJ1-1; tentative D call: TRBD1 (5 bases). V was trimmed by 5 bases and J by 9 bases, leaving 13 bases between them. The CDR3 spans 11 residues. CDR1 and CDR2 (germline): SQVTM, ANQGSEA.

In its sample, this clonotype was seen a few times. CDR3 coding DNA: TGTGCCAGCATCCGAAAGGGCACCCCGGGCGCAGATACGCAGTATTTT. This sequence encodes CASIRKGTPGADTQYF. J is TRBJ2-3 and V is TRBV6-1; D not certain. This CDR3 is 16 amino acids long. V shed 7 bases and J shed 4 bases, with 21 bases lying between them. Germline V gene data show CDR1 as MNHNS and CDR2 as SASEGT.

This clonotype was recorded at least ten times. One junction end disagrees with the germline gene, perhaps due to a read error. The genes are TRBV4-1 and TRBJ2-1; weak D call: TRBD2 (6 bases). This CDR3 contains 13 residues. Germline V gives CDR1 MGHRA, CDR2 YSYEKL. The CDR3 spells CASSPGTDNEQFF. Written as DNA, the CDR3 is TGTGCCAGCAGCCCCGGGACTGACAATGAGCAGTTCTTC.

A note on this clonotype: At one end the junction does not follow the germline gene, possibly because of a read error. The DNA for the CDR3 is TGTACCAGCAGCCAAGATAGGTCGGGCTTCCGAACTAATGAGAAACTGTTTTTT. Encoded protein: CTSSQDRSGFRTNEKLFF. This chain links TRBV4-2 with TRBJ1-4; D is undetermined. CDR1 and CDR2 from the germline V gene are LGHNA and YNFKEQ. CDR3 length: 18 residues.

In the case of this clonotype: A read error may be the cause here, since a much bigger clone is one base away. The rearrangement joins TRBV6-6 to TRBJ1-5; D ambiguous. V was clipped by 2 bases and J by 7 bases, with 9 bases between them. The CDR3 spans 13 residues. From germline, CDR1 is MNHNY and CDR2 SVGAGI (reference sequence). Here the CDR3 reads CASSYGVWQPQHF. In nucleotides, the CDR3 is TGTGCCAGCAGTTACGGGGTGTGGCAGCCCCAGCATTTT.

A note on this clonotype: At one boundary the junction diverges from the germline segment, which might be a read error. This chain links TRBV4-2 with TRBJ2-3; 7 bases agree with TRBD2. Per germline, CDR1 LGHNA and CDR2 YNFKEQ. The CDR3 contains 16 residues. DNA of the CDR3: TGTGCCAGCAGCCAAGGACTAGCCTGGGGAACAGATACGCTGTATTTT. The encoded protein is CASSQGLAWGTDTLYF.

The rearrangement uses TRBV28 and TRBJ1-6, with D hard to call. This CDR3 spans 15 amino acids. Trimming took off 2 bases at V and 5 bases at J, with 10 bases between the two ends. Per the germline V gene, CDR1 is MDHEN and CDR2 is SYDVKM. The CDR3 DNA reads as TGTGCCAGCAGTTTACAGACCCTGAATAATTCACCCCTCCACTTT. This translates into CASSLQTLNNSPLHF. Supplemented by reference TRBV28 and TRBJ1-6, the full variable domain reads DVKVTQSSRYLVKRTGEKVFLECVQDMDHENMFWYRQDPGLGLRLIYFSYDVKMKEKGDIPEGYSVSREKKERFSLILESASTNQTSMYLCASSLQTLNNSPLHFGNGTRLTVT.